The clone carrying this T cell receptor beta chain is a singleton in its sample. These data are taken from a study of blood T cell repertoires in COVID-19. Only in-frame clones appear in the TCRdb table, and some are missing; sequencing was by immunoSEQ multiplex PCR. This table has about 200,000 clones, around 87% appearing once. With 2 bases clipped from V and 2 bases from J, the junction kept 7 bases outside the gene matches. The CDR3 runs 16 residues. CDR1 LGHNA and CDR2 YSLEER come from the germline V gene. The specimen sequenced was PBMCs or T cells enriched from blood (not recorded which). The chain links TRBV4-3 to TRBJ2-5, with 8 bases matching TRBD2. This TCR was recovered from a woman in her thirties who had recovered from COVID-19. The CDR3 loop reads CASSQLYIAGQETQYF. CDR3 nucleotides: TGCGCCAGCAGCCAACTGTACATAGCGGGGCAAGAGACCCAGTACTTC.